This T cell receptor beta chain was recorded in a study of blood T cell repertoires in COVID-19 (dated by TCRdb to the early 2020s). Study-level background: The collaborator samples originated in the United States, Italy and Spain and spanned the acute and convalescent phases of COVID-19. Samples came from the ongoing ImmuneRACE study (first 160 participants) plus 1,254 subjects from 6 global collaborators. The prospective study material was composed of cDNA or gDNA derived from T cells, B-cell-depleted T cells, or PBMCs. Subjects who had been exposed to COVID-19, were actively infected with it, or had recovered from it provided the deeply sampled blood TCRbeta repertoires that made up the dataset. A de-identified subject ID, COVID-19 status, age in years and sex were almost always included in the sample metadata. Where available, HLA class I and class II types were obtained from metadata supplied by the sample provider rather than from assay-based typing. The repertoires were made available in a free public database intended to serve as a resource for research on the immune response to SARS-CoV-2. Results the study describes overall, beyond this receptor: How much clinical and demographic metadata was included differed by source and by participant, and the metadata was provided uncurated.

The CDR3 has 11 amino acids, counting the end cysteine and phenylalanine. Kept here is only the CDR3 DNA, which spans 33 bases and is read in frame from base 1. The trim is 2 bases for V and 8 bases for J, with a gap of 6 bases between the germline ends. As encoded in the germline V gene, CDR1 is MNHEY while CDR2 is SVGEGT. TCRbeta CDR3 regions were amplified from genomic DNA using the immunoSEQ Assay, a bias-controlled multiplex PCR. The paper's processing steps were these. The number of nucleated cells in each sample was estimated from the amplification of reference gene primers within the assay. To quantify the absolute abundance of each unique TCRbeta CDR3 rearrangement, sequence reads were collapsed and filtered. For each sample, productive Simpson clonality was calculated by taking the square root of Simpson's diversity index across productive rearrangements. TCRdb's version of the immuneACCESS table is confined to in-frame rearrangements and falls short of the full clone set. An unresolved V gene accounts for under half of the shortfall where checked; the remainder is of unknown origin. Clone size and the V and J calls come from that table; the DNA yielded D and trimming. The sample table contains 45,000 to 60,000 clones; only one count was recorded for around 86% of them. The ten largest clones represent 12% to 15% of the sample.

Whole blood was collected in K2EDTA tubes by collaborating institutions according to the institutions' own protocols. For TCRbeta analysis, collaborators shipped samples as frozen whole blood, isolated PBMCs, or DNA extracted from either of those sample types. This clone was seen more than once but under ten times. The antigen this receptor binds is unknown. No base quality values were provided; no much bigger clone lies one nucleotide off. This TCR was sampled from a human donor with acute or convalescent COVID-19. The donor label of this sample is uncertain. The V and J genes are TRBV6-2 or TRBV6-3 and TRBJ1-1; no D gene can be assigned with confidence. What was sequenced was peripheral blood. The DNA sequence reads TGTGCCAGCAGTTACATCGGGGAAGCTTTCTTT. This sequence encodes CASSYIGEAFF.